This TCR beta chain was sequenced in a study of CD8+ T cells in alopecia areata. Background on the study: Twice daily, treated patients received 5 to 10 mg of oral tofacitinib. The protocol delivered tofacitinib for 6 to 18 months, then withdrew it for 6 months.

Following extraction, RNA underwent reverse transcription to cDNA, which served as the sequencing template. The protocol was immunoSEQ multiplex PCR, while the TCRdb copy is restricted to in-frame clones and leaves out a portion. The sample shows roughly 140,000 clones, 51% of them seen only once. The authors sorted CD4+ and CD8+ T cells from PBMCs. General observations from the study: Higher clonality was seen in lesional scalp than in normal scalp, especially in alopecia totalis/universalis.

CDR1 is MDHEN and CDR2 is SYDVKM in the germline V gene. This CDR3 comprises 14 residues. V was trimmed by 6 bases and J by 1 base, leaving 9 bases between them. This clone was counted a few times. Antigen specificity is unknown. The chain uses TRBV28 and TRBJ1-4; possible D gene TRBD1, 5 bases. Sequenced here: CD4+ T cells sorted from blood, sampled at week 0. This TCR was sampled from a human donor with alopecia areata. This CDR3 reads CASSLGGTNEKLFF. Written as DNA, the CDR3 is TGTGCCAGCAGCCTTGGGGGAACTAATGAAAAACTGTTTTTT. The full variable domain, in which reference TRBV28 and TRBJ1-4 provide the parts outside the CDR3, is DVKVTQSSRYLVKRTGEKVFLECVQDMDHENMFWYRQDPGLGLRLIYFSYDVKMKEKGDIPEGYSVSREKKERFSLILESASTNQTSMYLCASSLGGTNEKLFFGSGTQLSVL.